Listed below are T cell receptor beta chains from one sample, sequenced in a study of blood T cell repertoires in COVID-19. Profiling relied on immunoSEQ multiplex PCR, and the TCRdb table lists in-frame clones only, not all of them. Of 280,000 or so clones listed, over 75% are singletons. Sequenced sample: peripheral blood. The receptors derive from a man younger than 35 with active or convalescent COVID-19. CDR3s include the opening cysteine and the closing phenylalanine or tryptophan. Each record gives: D gene, J gene, V gene, clone size, CDR3 protein, CDR3 DNA. D genes are given only for firm matches. A row's size may be missing; if present it is once, few, many or a size class.

D gene: .
J gene: TRBJ2-7
V gene: TRBV9
clone size: .
CDR3 protein: CASSVEWQVGYEQYF
CDR3 DNA: TGTGCCAGCAGCGTAGAATGGCAGGTGGGCTACGAGCAGTACTTC

D gene: TRBD2
J gene: TRBJ2-3
V gene: TRBV7-6
clone size: .
CDR3 protein: CASSLEGGGVTDTQYF
CDR3 DNA: TGTGCCAGCAGCTTAGAGGGCGGGGGGGTAACAGATACGCAGTATTTT

D gene: .
J gene: TRBJ1-2
V gene: TRBV18
clone size: few
CDR3 protein: CASSPRLVRQGYGYTF
CDR3 DNA: TGTGCCAGCTCACCCCGTTTAGTGCGGCAGGGTTATGGCTACACCTTC

D gene: .
J gene: TRBJ2-7
V gene: TRBV7-8
clone size: .
CDR3 protein: CASSPERTGYEQYF
CDR3 DNA: TGTGCCAGCAGCCCAGAAAGAACAGGCTACGAGCAGTACTTC

D gene: .
J gene: TRBJ1-2
V gene: TRBV7-9
clone size: .
CDR3 protein: CASSALGDANYGYTF
CDR3 DNA: TGTGCCAGCAGCGCCCTCGGGGATGCTAACTATGGCTACACCTTC

D gene: .
J gene: TRBJ2-3
V gene: TRBV25-1
clone size: .
CDR3 protein: CASQAHRVYTDTQYF
CDR3 DNA: TGTGCCAGCCAAGCCCACAGGGTATACACAGATACGCAGTATTTT

D gene: TRBD1
J gene: TRBJ1-5
V gene: TRBV7-3
clone size: few
CDR3 protein: CASSLTGGGNQPQHF
CDR3 DNA: TGTGCCAGCAGCTTAACAGGGGGCGGTAATCAGCCCCAGCATTTT

D gene: .
J gene: TRBJ1-4
V gene: TRBV4-2
clone size: .
CDR3 protein: CASSLGTGDTNEKLFF
CDR3 DNA: TGTGCCAGCAGCCTTGGGACGGGGGATACTAATGAAAAACTGTTTTTT

D gene: TRBD1
J gene: TRBJ1-4
V gene: TRBV9
clone size: .
CDR3 protein: CASSGQGANEKLFF
CDR3 DNA: TGTGCCAGCAGCGGACAGGGTGCTAATGAAAAACTGTTTTTT

D gene: .
J gene: TRBJ1-3
V gene: TRBV11-2
clone size: .
CDR3 protein: CASSFRDTTIYF
CDR3 DNA: TGTGCCAGCAGCTTCCGGGACACCACCATATATTTT

D gene: TRBD2
J gene: TRBJ2-1
V gene: TRBV5-1
clone size: .
CDR3 protein: CASSLALAGGYNEQFF
CDR3 DNA: TGCGCCAGCAGCTTGGCGCTAGCGGGGGGCTACAATGAGCAGTTCTTC

D gene: TRBD1
J gene: TRBJ1-4
V gene: TRBV24-1
clone size: .
CDR3 protein: CATSEKDRGREKLFF
CDR3 DNA: TGTGCCACCAGTGAGAAGGACAGGGGAAGGGAAAAACTGTTTTTT

D gene: .
J gene: TRBJ1-2
V gene: TRBV6-5
clone size: once
CDR3 protein: CASTDTGGGYTF
CDR3 DNA: TGTGCCAGCACCGATACAGGTGGAGGCTACACCTTC

D gene: TRBD1
J gene: TRBJ2-7
V gene: TRBV7-2
clone size: .
CDR3 protein: CASSSRQGAYEQYF
CDR3 DNA: TGTGCCAGCAGCTCGCGACAGGGCGCTTACGAGCAGTACTTC

D gene: TRBD1
J gene: TRBJ1-5
V gene: TRBV6-5
clone size: .
CDR3 protein: CASSRDRVSQPQHF
CDR3 DNA: TGTGCCAGCAGTCGGGACAGGGTATCGCAGCCCCAGCATTTT

D gene: .
J gene: TRBJ1-5
V gene: TRBV5-1
clone size: .
CDR3 protein: CASSLGQNQPQHF
CDR3 DNA: TGCGCCAGCAGCTTGGGACAGAATCAGCCCCAGCATTTT

D gene: .
J gene: TRBJ2-1
V gene: TRBV27
clone size: .
CDR3 protein: CASSSTAYNEQFF
CDR3 DNA: TGTGCCAGCAGTTCGACAGCTTACAATGAGCAGTTCTTC

D gene: TRBD1
J gene: TRBJ1-1
V gene: TRBV3-1/TRBV3-2
clone size: once
CDR3 protein: CASSQGDRGTNTEAFF
CDR3 DNA: TGTGCCAGCAGCCAAGGGGACAGGGGGACGAACACTGAAGCTTTCTTT

D gene: TRBD1
J gene: TRBJ2-5
V gene: TRBV6-5
clone size: .
CDR3 protein: CASSYSGQGLETQYF
CDR3 DNA: TGTGCCAGCAGTTACTCGGGACAGGGGTTAGAGACCCAGTACTTC

D gene: TRBD1
J gene: TRBJ1-3
V gene: TRBV7-3
clone size: .
CDR3 protein: CASSLSRDRVYF
CDR3 DNA: TGTGCCAGCAGCTTATCCCGGGACAGGGTGTATTTT

D gene: TRBD1
J gene: TRBJ1-6
V gene: TRBV11-2
clone size: .
CDR3 protein: CASSRQGRSPLHF
CDR3 DNA: TGTGCCAGCAGCCGACAGGGTCGGTCACCCCTCCACTTT

D gene: .
J gene: TRBJ2-5
V gene: TRBV7-8
clone size: .
CDR3 protein: CASSLRQTEVQETQYF
CDR3 DNA: TGTGCCAGCAGCTTACGACAGACAGAAGTTCAAGAGACCCAGTACTTC

D gene: .
J gene: TRBJ2-5
V gene: TRBV5-6
clone size: .
CDR3 protein: CASSLGQQETQYF
CDR3 DNA: TGTGCCAGCAGCTTGGGACAGCAAGAGACCCAGTACTTC

D gene: .
J gene: TRBJ1-4
V gene: TRBV6-4
clone size: .
CDR3 protein: CASSDSFTVFLRGEKLFF
CDR3 DNA: TGTGCCAGCAGTGACTCTTTCACCGTGTTTTTAAGGGGGGAAAAACTGTTTTTT

D gene: TRBD1
J gene: TRBJ2-6
V gene: TRBV5-6
clone size: .
CDR3 protein: CASSLGTGGSGANVLTF
CDR3 DNA: TGTGCCAGCAGCCTCGGGACAGGGGGCAGTGGGGCCAACGTCCTGACTTTC

D gene: TRBD1
J gene: TRBJ2-7
V gene: TRBV4-1
clone size: .
CDR3 protein: CASSHATGSGEEQYF
CDR3 DNA: TGCGCCAGCAGCCACGCGACAGGGTCCGGGGAGGAGCAGTACTTC

D gene: .
J gene: TRBJ1-5
V gene: TRBV7-2
clone size: .
CDR3 protein: CASSLELSSNQPQHF
CDR3 DNA: TGTGCCAGCAGCTTAGAACTCTCGAGCAATCAGCCCCAGCATTTT

D gene: TRBD2
J gene: TRBJ2-7
V gene: TRBV6-6
clone size: .
CDR3 protein: CASTNPTSGGYEQYF
CDR3 DNA: TGTGCCAGCACCAACCCGACTAGCGGGGGATACGAGCAGTACTTC

D gene: .
J gene: TRBJ1-2
V gene: TRBV6-6
clone size: once
CDR3 protein: CASSSTGPPNYGYTF
CDR3 DNA: TGTGCCAGCAGTTCTACAGGGCCCCCTAACTATGGCTACACCTTC

D gene: TRBD1
J gene: TRBJ1-2
V gene: TRBV10-3
clone size: few
CDR3 protein: CAINRGQGDYGYTF
CDR3 DNA: TGTGCCATCAATAGGGGACAGGGCGACTATGGCTACACCTTC

D gene: .
J gene: TRBJ2-7
V gene: TRBV3-1/TRBV3-2
clone size: .
CDR3 protein: CASSLIGATEQYF
CDR3 DNA: TGTGCCAGCAGCCTGATAGGGGCGACCGAGCAGTACTTC

D gene: TRBD1
J gene: TRBJ2-7
V gene: TRBV19
clone size: .
CDR3 protein: CASTGRDSSYEQYF
CDR3 DNA: TGTGCCAGTACCGGAAGGGACAGCTCCTACGAGCAGTACTTC

D gene: TRBD1
J gene: TRBJ1-1
V gene: TRBV10-3
clone size: .
CDR3 protein: CAIRDRDRGANTEAFF
CDR3 DNA: TGTGCCATCAGGGACCGGGACAGGGGTGCGAACACTGAAGCTTTCTTT

D gene: .
J gene: TRBJ1-1
V gene: TRBV11-1
clone size: .
CDR3 protein: CASSQGLVGNTEAFF
CDR3 DNA: TGTGCCAGCAGCCAGGGGCTTGTTGGTAACACTGAAGCTTTCTTT

D gene: TRBD2
J gene: TRBJ2-3
V gene: TRBV7-9
clone size: .
CDR3 protein: CASSAGLAGGLDTQYF
CDR3 DNA: TGTGCCAGCAGCGCCGGACTAGCGGGGGGGTTAGATACGCAGTATTTT